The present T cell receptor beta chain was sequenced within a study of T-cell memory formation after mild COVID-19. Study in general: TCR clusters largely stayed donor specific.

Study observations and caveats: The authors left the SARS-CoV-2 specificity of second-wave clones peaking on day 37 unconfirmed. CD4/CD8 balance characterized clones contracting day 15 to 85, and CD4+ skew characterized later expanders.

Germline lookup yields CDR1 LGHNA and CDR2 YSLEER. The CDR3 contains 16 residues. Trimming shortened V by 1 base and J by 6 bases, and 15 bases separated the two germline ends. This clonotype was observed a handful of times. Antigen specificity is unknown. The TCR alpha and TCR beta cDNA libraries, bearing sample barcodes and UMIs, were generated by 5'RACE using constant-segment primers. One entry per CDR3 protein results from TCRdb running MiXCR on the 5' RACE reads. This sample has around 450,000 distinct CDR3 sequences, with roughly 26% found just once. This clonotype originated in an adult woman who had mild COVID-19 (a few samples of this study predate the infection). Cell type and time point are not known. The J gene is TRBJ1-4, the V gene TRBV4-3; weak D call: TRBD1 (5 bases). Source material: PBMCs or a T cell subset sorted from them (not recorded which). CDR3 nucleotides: TGCGCCAGCAGCCAAGGCGTGACAGCAAGAGATGAAAAACTGTTTTTT. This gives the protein CASSQGVTARDEKLFF.